These 25 T cell receptor beta chains share one sample of origin, sequenced in a study of blood T cell repertoires in COVID-19. Produced via immunoSEQ multiplex PCR; TCRdb's table is partial and in-frame only. The table has 310,000 or so clones, around nine tenths seen once. Sequences were obtained from peripheral blood. These receptors were collected from a man aged 70 or older with acute or convalescent COVID-19.

This rearrangement joins TRBV7-9 to TRBJ2-3, with 7 bases identical to TRBD1. The V gene's germline CDR1 is SEHNR and CDR2 FQNEAQ (reference sequence). The CDR3 loop spans 14 amino acids. V lost 4 bases to trimming and J lost 2 bases; unmatched junction nucleotides: 3. Here the CDR3 DNA reads TGTGCCAGCAGCTGGGACAGCTACACAGATACGCAGTATTTT. Residues: CASSWDSYTDTQYF.

The chain is built from TRBV27 and TRBJ1-6, with TRBD1 identical over 8 bases. Germline-derived CDR1 and CDR2 are MNHEY and SMNVEV (reference sequence). The CDR3 sequence is 15 residues long. Trimming at V came to 3 bases and at J to 8 bases, leaving 6 bases not matched to a gene. CDR3 residues: CASSFGSGGYSPLHF. In DNA form, the CDR3 reads TGTGCCAGCAGTTTCGGATCAGGGGGCTATTCACCCCTCCACTTT.

The genes are TRBV13 and TRBJ2-1, with 13 positions matching TRBD2. Germline CDR1 reads PRHDT; CDR2 reads FYEKMQ (reference sequence). The J segment lost 15 bases and the V segment lost 5 bases, leaving 7 bases of the junction unmatched. CDR3 length: 13 amino acids. The CDR3 nucleotides are TGTGCCAGCAGCCTCGGACTAGCGGGAGTTATGTTCTTC. It specifies CASSLGLAGVMFF. Full variable domain (rest looked up from reference TRBV13 and TRBJ2-1): AAGVIQSPRHLIKEKRETATLKCYPIPRHDTVYWYQQGPGQDPQFLISFYEKMQSDKGSIPDRFSAQQFSDYHSELNMSSLELGDSALYFCASSLGLAGVMFFGPGTRLTVL.

The chain couples TRBV10-3 to TRBJ2-5; 9 nucleotides match TRBD2. The CDR3 extends over 15 amino acids. The V segment lost 7 bases and the J segment 5 bases; nucleotides outside the gene matches: 11. Germline V gene sequence: CDR1 ENHRY, CDR2 SYGVKD. This CDR3 reads CAITRTREGWETQYF. CDR3 coding DNA: TGTGCCATCACCCGAACGCGGGAGGGTTGGGAGACCCAGTACTTC.

The rearrangement links TRBV10-1 to TRBJ2-3; a possible D gene is TRBD1 (6 bases). This CDR3 region has 15 residues. Looked up from germline, CDR1 is WNHNN and CDR2 is SYGVQD (reference sequence). Trimming pared 6 bases from V and 1 base from J, leaving 14 bases between. The CDR3 here is CASSRQASGTDTQYF. CDR3 bases: TGCGCCAGCAGCCGACAGGCTTCAGGCACAGATACGCAGTATTTT.

The sample holds a few counts of this clone. This chain links TRBV7-9 with TRBJ2-5, with 9 bases identical to TRBD1. Germline V gene sequence: CDR1 SEHNR, CDR2 FQNEAQ (reference sequence). The CDR3 is 15 residues long. V gave up 5 bases and J gave up 4 bases; unmatched junction bases: 8. Written as DNA, the CDR3 is TGTGCCAGCAGCCCAAATCCACAGGGGGCAGAGACCCAGTACTTC. Encoded protein: CASSPNPQGAETQYF.

The V and J genes are TRBV5-4 and TRBJ1-5; TRBD1 is a possible D gene (5 bases). The CDR3 length is 15 residues. V lost 0 bases, J lost 4 bases, and 11 bases lay in between. Germline CDR1 SGHNT, CDR2 YYREEE (reference sequence). The CDR3 sequence is CASSLDQGLNQPQHF. CDR3 DNA sequence: TGTGCCAGCAGCTTGGATCAGGGTTTGAATCAGCCCCAGCATTTT.

The rearrangement uses TRBV2 and TRBJ1-5; D might be TRBD1 (6 bases). With 1 base removed from V and 6 bases from J, the gap between germline ends came to 7 bases. Germline assignment: CDR1 SNHLY and CDR2 FYNNEI. The CDR3 consists of 13 residues. The CDR3 DNA is TGTGCCAGCAGTGAAGACAGGGTTCAGCCCCAGCATTTT. Its translation is CASSEDRVQPQHF.

This chain links TRBV2 with TRBJ2-3, with TRBD1 matching 8 bases. Germline CDR1 SNHLY, CDR2 FYNNEI. There are 14 residues in the CDR3. J gave up 2 bases and V 6 bases, and 4 bases lay outside the gene matches. CDR3 protein: CASRTDRATDTQYF. The CDR3 nucleotides are TGTGCCAGCAGGACGGACAGGGCCACAGATACGCAGTATTTT.

J is TRBJ2-1 and V is TRBV5-5, with TRBD1 identical over 9 bases. Germline V gene lookup returns CDR1 SGHKS and CDR2 YYEKEE (reference sequence). The V gene end was trimmed by 2 bases and the J gene end by 2 bases; junction bases not matched to a gene: 8. CDR3 length equals 17 residues. The CDR3 loop reads CASSFRSGQGTYNEQFF. The CDR3 bases are TGTGCCAGCAGCTTTAGATCCGGACAGGGGACCTACAATGAGCAGTTCTTC.

The chain uses TRBV28 and TRBJ2-1; 10 nucleotides line up with TRBD1. From germline, CDR1 is MDHEN and CDR2 SYDVKM. The CDR3 runs 18 residues. With 8 bases clipped from V and 0 bases from J, the junction kept 13 bases outside the gene matches. The CDR3 nucleotides are TGTGCCAGCTCCGGGACAGGGGATTATCGGGGCTCCTACAATGAGCAGTTCTTC. As protein: CASSGTGDYRGSYNEQFF.

The CDR3 sequence is CASSQKGTGTLGLEKLFF. CDR3 nucleotide sequence: TGCGCCAGCAGCCAAAAAGGGACAGGGACACTTGGGTTGGAAAAACTGTTTTTT. J is TRBJ1-4 and V is TRBV4-1; 9 bases line up with TRBD1. CDR3 size: 18 residues. CDR1 and CDR2 from the germline V gene are MGHRA and YSYEKL. Trimming took 2 bases from V and 8 from J; bases not matched to a gene: 15.

This clone was counted between two and nine times. The rearrangement links TRBV29-1 to TRBJ1-1; maybe TRBD1 (6 bases). This CDR3 spans 14 amino acids. Germline V gene data show CDR1 as SQVTM and CDR2 as ANQGSEA. V was shortened by 6 bases and J by 5 bases, with 19 bases between the two germline ends. The CDR3 DNA sequence: TGCAGCGTGTCTCAACAGGGTTATCGAACTGAAGCTTTCTTT. This gives the protein CSVSQQGYRTEAFF.

The genes are TRBV19 and TRBJ1-2; D is unclear. Germline V CDR1 and CDR2: LNHDA, SQIVND (reference sequence). Between the trimmed V and J ends, which lost 4 bases and 5 bases, there was a span of 8 bases. The CDR3 sequence is 12 residues long. The CDR3, as DNA: TGTGCCAGTAGTAGACGGGATTATGGCTACACCTTC. Protein product: CASSRRDYGYTF.

The chain couples TRBV5-1 to TRBJ1-1; 8 bases are a match to TRBD1. The CDR3 spans 15 residues. After removal of 3 bases from V and 2 bases from J, the junction contained 6 bases not matched to a gene. The germline V gene encodes CDR1 SGHRS and CDR2 YFSETQ. The CDR3, as DNA: TGCGCCAGCAGCTCCCGACAGGGGCCTAACACTGAAGCTTTCTTT. Amino acids: CASSSRQGPNTEAFF.

This rearrangement joins TRBV5-1 to TRBJ2-1; the D gene is possibly TRBD1 (6 bases). V lost 2 bases, J lost 4 bases, and 13 bases lay in between. The CDR3 totals 15 residues. Germline V lookup: CDR1 SGHRS, CDR2 YFSETQ. This CDR3 reads CASSFLMDSYNEQFF. CDR3 DNA: TGCGCCAGCAGCTTCCTAATGGACAGTTACAATGAGCAGTTCTTC.

This chain uses TRBV27 with TRBJ1-5; perhaps TRBD1 as D (6 bases). The CDR3 contains 15 residues. In germline, CDR1 is MNHEY, CDR2 SMNVEV (reference sequence). V lost 6 bases and J lost 0, with 12 bases in between. In DNA form, the CDR3 reads TGTGCCAGCAGAGTCGACAGGAATAGCAATCAGCCCCAGCATTTT. Its protein is CASRVDRNSNQPQHF.

V and J are TRBV10-3 and TRBJ2-2; 10 bases are a match to TRBD2. The CDR3 loop spans 17 amino acids. Trimming took 3 bases from V and 1 from J; bases not matched to a gene: 5. Germline assignment: CDR1 ENHRY and CDR2 SYGVKD. The CDR3 DNA reads as TGTGCCATCAGTGATCCTACTAGCGGGGTGAACACCGGGGAGCTGTTTTTT. Translated, it gives CAISDPTSGVNTGELFF.

This chain uses TRBV5-4 with TRBJ1-6; perhaps TRBD1 as D (5 bases). From germline, CDR1 is SGHNT and CDR2 YYREEE (reference sequence). This CDR3 contains 16 residues. V lost 6 bases and J lost 5, with 18 bases in between. The CDR3 spells CASTTGGGLNNSPLHF. DNA for the CDR3: TGTGCCAGCACCACTGGGGGGGGTTTGAATAATTCACCCCTCCACTTT.

This CDR3 reads CSVTTTGGNYGYTF. Here the CDR3 DNA reads TGCAGCGTTACTACTACCGGGGGGAACTATGGCTACACCTTC. The V call is TRBV29-1, the J call TRBJ1-2; tentative D call: TRBD1 (5 bases). Germline V lookup: CDR1 SQVTM, CDR2 ANQGSEA. Trimming took 5 bases from V and 2 from J, leaving 15 bases between them. The CDR3 is made up of 14 amino acids.

The chain links TRBV5-4 to TRBJ1-2; unclear D gene. The V and J ends lost 0 bases and 3 bases respectively, with 12 bases between them. Germline CDR1 is SGHNT and CDR2 is YYREEE (reference sequence). This CDR3 spans 15 amino acids. The CDR3 loop reads CASSLAGGRHYGYTF. The DNA for the CDR3 is TGTGCCAGCAGCTTGGCCGGCGGCCGCCACTATGGCTACACCTTC.

This rearrangement joins TRBV2 to TRBJ1-4; possible D gene TRBD1, 5 bases. Germline loops: CDR1 SNHLY, CDR2 FYNNEI. Between the trimmed V and J ends, which lost 6 bases and 4 bases, there was a span of 12 bases. This CDR3 contains 14 residues. The CDR3 region is CASRGGGINEKLFF. The CDR3, as DNA: TGTGCCAGCAGGGGCGGGGGTATTAATGAAAAACTGTTTTTT.

This sequence joins TRBV30 and TRBJ1-5; 9 bases fit TRBD1. There are 15 residues in the CDR3. CDR1 GTSNPN and CDR2 SVGIG come from the germline V gene (reference sequence). Trimming cost V 1 base and J 6 bases; bases outside gene matches: 7. CDR3: CAWSGTGTGTQPQHF. CDR3 DNA sequence: TGTGCCTGGAGTGGAACCGGGACAGGGACTCAGCCCCAGCATTTT. Complete variable domain (other parts from reference TRBV30 and TRBJ1-5): SQTIHQWPATLVQPVGSPLSLECTVEGTSNPNLYWYRQAAGRGLQLLFYSVGIGQISSEVPQNLSASRPQDRQFILSSKKLLLSDSGFYLCAWSGTGTGTQPQHFGDGTRLSIL.

The V and J genes are TRBV28 and TRBJ2-3; the match to TRBD2 covers 10 bases. There are 14 residues in the CDR3. Germline V lookup: CDR1 MDHEN, CDR2 SYDVKM. Trimming took 10 bases from V and 2 from J; bases not matched to a gene: 6. The CDR3 spells CANRTSGSTDTQYF. The CDR3 DNA is TGTGCCAATAGGACTAGCGGTTCCACAGATACGCAGTATTTT.

The chain uses TRBV5-5 and TRBJ1-6, with 9 bases fitting TRBD1. The CDR3 covers 14 residues. J gave up 10 bases and V 2 bases, and 4 bases lay outside the gene matches. Germline loops: CDR1 SGHKS, CDR2 YYEKEE (reference sequence). The CDR3 sequence: CASSLTGGRSPLHF. The CDR3 DNA follows: TGTGCCAGCAGCTTAACAGGGGGCCGGTCACCCCTCCACTTT. Full variable domain (rest looked up from reference TRBV5-5 and TRBJ1-6): DAGVTQSPTHLIKTRGQQVTLRCSPISGHKSVSWYQQVLGQGPQFIFQYYEKEERGRGNFPDRFSARQFPNYSSELNVNALLLGDSALYLCASSLTGGRSPLHFGNGTRLTVT.